The 23 T cell receptor beta chains below were found in one sample sequenced in a study of beta chain features in type 1 diabetes. The whole isolated RNA underwent reverse transcription, so sequencing captured expressed TCRB transcripts. Only in-frame clones appear in the TCRdb table, and some are missing; sequencing was by immunoSEQ multiplex PCR. The table lists some 160,000 clones, approximately 9.9% of them singletons. The material sequenced was central memory CD4+ T cells from blood. The source is a woman aged 18-29 years in good health.

The V gene is TRBV6-5, the J gene TRBJ2-7; weak D call: TRBD1 (6 bases). The CDR3 has 14 residues. V gave up 5 bases and J gave up 3 bases, with 14 bases separating them. Germline V CDR1 and CDR2: MNHEY, SVGAGI. The CDR3 loop reads CASSARTGHYEQYF. CDR3 sequence (DNA): TGTGCCAGCAGTGCACGGACGGGACACTACGAGCAGTACTTC.

The chain couples TRBV5-4 to TRBJ2-5; 11 bases line up with TRBD2. V was clipped by 0 bases and J by 2 bases; unmatched bases: 6. This CDR3 has 17 residues. Germline CDR1 SGHNT, CDR2 YYREEE (reference sequence). The CDR3 is CASSLGFGTSGQETQYF. The CDR3 nucleotides are TGTGCCAGCAGCTTGGGGTTCGGGACTAGCGGTCAAGAGACCCAGTACTTC. The complete variable domain, with remaining parts taken from reference TRBV5-4 and TRBJ2-5, reads ETGVTQSPTHLIKTRGQQVTLRCSSQSGHNTVSWYQQALGQGPQFIFQYYREEENGRGNFPPRFSGLQFPNYSSELNVNALELDDSALYLCASSLGFGTSGQETQYFGPGTRLLVL.

This clone has only a few counts. The J gene is TRBJ2-1, the V gene TRBV5-1; D remains ambiguous. CDR1 and CDR2 (germline): SGHRS, YFSETQ. The CDR3 consists of 13 residues. Trimming cost V 4 bases and J 8 bases, with 13 bases left between them. The CDR3, as DNA: TGCGCCAGCAGCCCTGGCGGCTTGTATGAGCAGTTCTTC. Its translation: CASSPGGLYEQFF.

This clone has at least ten counts. J is TRBJ1-2 and V is TRBV5-1; D is unclear. This CDR3 has 14 amino acids. In germline, CDR1 is SGHRS, CDR2 YFSETQ. V lost 0 bases and J lost 4, with 10 bases in between. The CDR3, as DNA: TGCGCCAGCAGCTTGGGGGCCGTCGGCTATGGCTACACCTTC. Translating it yields CASSLGAVGYGYTF.

The chain couples TRBV5-1 to TRBJ2-3; D is undetermined. Germline V gene lookup returns CDR1 SGHRS and CDR2 YFSETQ. The ends were cut back, 0 bases at V and 1 base at J, with 6 bases in the middle. CDR3 size: 14 residues. The CDR3, as DNA: TGCGCCAGCAGCTTGGAGCCTGGCACAGATACGCAGTATTTT. Its protein product is CASSLEPGTDTQYF.

This clone was counted between two and nine times. V gene TRBV11-3 combines with J gene TRBJ2-5, with D perhaps matching TRBD1 (5 bases). The germline CDR1 and CDR2 sequences are SGHNT and YENEEA. The CDR3 consists of 13 residues. V shed 2 bases and J shed 4 bases, with 8 bases lying between them. The chain's CDR3 is CASSLLRVETQYF. In DNA form, the CDR3 reads TGTGCCAGCAGCTTACTCAGGGTAGAGACCCAGTACTTC. Based on the CDR3 plus reference TRBV11-3 and TRBJ2-5, the full variable domain is EAGVVQSPRYKIIEKKQPVAFWCNPISGHNTLYWYLQNLGQGPELLIRYENEEAVDDSQLPKDRFSAERLKGVDSTLKIQPAELGDSAVYLCASSLLRVETQYFGPGTRLLVL.

In this sample, this clone turned up a few times. This chain uses TRBV4-2 with TRBJ2-5; a possible D gene is TRBD1 (6 bases). This CDR3 comprises 16 residues. Germline V lookup: CDR1 LGHNA, CDR2 YNFKEQ. Trimming removed 4 bases from V and 4 bases from J, with 19 bases in between. CDR3 loop: CASSLNPLQGAETQYF. The CDR3 bases are TGTGCCAGCAGCCTCAATCCTCTACAGGGAGCAGAGACCCAGTACTTC.

The chain joins TRBV7-2 to TRBJ2-1; 8 positions match TRBD2. This CDR3 has 14 amino acids. The V segment lost 5 bases and the J segment 8 bases; nucleotides outside the gene matches: 8. Per germline, CDR1 SGHTA and CDR2 FQGNSA. The CDR3 DNA is TGTGCCAGCAGCCCCCTGACTAGCGCGGATGAGCAGTTCTTC. Amino acids: CASSPLTSADEQFF. Looking up the rest from reference TRBV7-2 and TRBJ2-1 gives the full variable domain: GAGVSQSPSNKVTEKGKDVELRCDPISGHTALYWYRQSLGQGLEFLIYFQGNSAPDKSGLPSDRFSAERTGGSVSTLTIQRTQQEDSAVYLCASSPLTSADEQFFGPGTRLTVL.

This chain links TRBV29-1 with TRBJ1-5, with 11 bases fitting TRBD1. Germline CDR1 is SQVTM and CDR2 is ANQGSEA. With 7 bases clipped from V and 7 bases from J, the junction kept 9 bases outside the gene matches. This CDR3 is 14 amino acids long. Written as DNA, the CDR3 is TGCAGCGCAGCTGCCGGGACAGGGGGGCAGCCCCAGCATTTT. Translating it yields CSAAAGTGGQPQHF.

This chain links TRBV5-1 with TRBJ1-2; 10 bases fit TRBD1. This CDR3 region has 14 residues. V shed 4 bases and J 5 bases; nucleotides not matched to a gene: 5. Germline lookup yields CDR1 SGHRS and CDR2 YFSETQ. Here the CDR3 reads CASSPGQGTYGYTF. CDR3 DNA: TGCGCCAGCAGCCCGGGACAGGGGACTTATGGCTACACCTTC. Full variable domain (missing parts from reference TRBV5-1 and TRBJ1-2): KAGVTQTPRYLIKTRGQQVTLSCSPISGHRSVSWYQQTPGQGLQFLFEYFSETQRNKGNFPGRFSGRQFSNSRSEMNVSTLELGDSALYLCASSPGQGTYGYTFGSGTRLTVV.

This clone was seen a handful of times. Other nucleotide sequences from this sample produce the same CDR3. The V call is TRBV2, the J call TRBJ1-2, with unresolved D. The CDR3 sequence is 14 residues long. From germline, CDR1 is SNHLY and CDR2 FYNNEI. V was clipped by 1 base and J by 0 bases, with 6 bases between them. This CDR3 reads CASSEVTPNYGYTF. CDR3 nucleotide sequence: TGTGCCAGCAGTGAAGTAACTCCTAACTATGGCTACACCTTC. The full variable domain, with the rest looked up from reference TRBV2 and TRBJ1-2, is EPEVTQTPSHQVTQMGQEVILRCVPISNHLYFYWYRQILGQKVEFLVSFYNNEISEKSEIFDDQFSVERPDGSNFTLKIRSTKLEDSAMYFCASSEVTPNYGYTFGSGTRLTVV.

This clone was seen more than once but under ten times. The V and J genes are TRBV15 and TRBJ2-1; TRBD2 might be the D (5 bases). Germline V gene sequence: CDR1 LNHNV, CDR2 YYDKDF (reference sequence). V lost 6 bases to trimming and J lost 0 bases, with 9 bases between them. The CDR3 is 14 amino acids. The CDR3, as DNA: TGTGCCACCAGGGGCGGGTACTCCTACAATGAGCAGTTCTTC. This codes for CATRGGYSYNEQFF.

This chain uses TRBV13 with TRBJ2-7; D not resolved. The CDR3 runs 13 residues. The V end lost 4 bases, the J end lost 4 bases, and 11 bases lay between the germline ends. CDR1 is PRHDT, CDR2 FYEKMQ, per germline (reference sequence). This chain's CDR3 is CASSSMANYEQYF. CDR3 nucleotides: TGTGCCAGCAGCTCCATGGCAAATTACGAGCAGTACTTC. Complete variable domain (other parts from reference TRBV13 and TRBJ2-7): AAGVIQSPRHLIKEKRETATLKCYPIPRHDTVYWYQQGPGQDPQFLISFYEKMQSDKGSIPDRFSAQQFSDYHSELNMSSLELGDSALYFCASSSMANYEQYFGPGTRLTVT.

The J gene is TRBJ2-1, the V gene TRBV7-8; D call uncertain. Looked up from germline, CDR1 is SGHVS and CDR2 is FQNEAQ. Trimming stripped 1 base from V and 0 bases from J, with 7 bases between. CDR3 length: 15 amino acids. The CDR3 DNA sequence: TGTGCCAGCAGCTTAGATGGAGACTCCTACAATGAGCAGTTCTTC. It codes for CASSLDGDSYNEQFF.

The V call is TRBV4-1, the J call TRBJ2-7; 11 bases match TRBD1. Germline CDR1 and CDR2: MGHRA and YSYEKL. The J segment lost 4 bases and the V segment lost 4 bases, leaving 9 bases of the junction unmatched. CDR3 size: 16 residues. In nucleotides, the CDR3 is TGCGCCAGCAGCCTCTGGGGACAGGGGGAAAAGTACGAGCAGTACTTC. Encoded protein: CASSLWGQGEKYEQYF.

This clone was counted only a few times. The chain employs TRBV30 and TRBJ2-3, with 8 positions matching TRBD2. The V gene's germline CDR1 is GTSNPN and CDR2 SVGIG (reference sequence). This CDR3 has 14 residues. J gave up 5 bases and V 3 bases, and 7 bases lay outside the gene matches. The chain's CDR3 is CAWSPTAGGDTQYF. The CDR3 DNA reads TGTGCCTGGAGCCCCACGGCGGGGGGAGATACGCAGTATTTT. Based on the CDR3 plus reference TRBV30 and TRBJ2-3, the full variable domain is SQTIHQWPATLVQPVGSPLSLECTVEGTSNPNLYWYRQAAGRGLQLLFYSVGIGQISSEVPQNLSASRPQDRQFILSSKKLLLSDSGFYLCAWSPTAGGDTQYFGPGTRLTVL.

This clone has a handful of counts. The CDR3 nucleotides read TGTGCCAGCAGCTTGGGACAGGGAAGAGAAAAACTGTTTTTT. Translation gives CASSLGQGREKLFF. The rearrangement uses TRBV11-2 and TRBJ1-4; TRBD1 aligns across 9 bases. Trimming took 3 bases from V and 8 from J; bases not matched to a gene: 4. Germline lookup yields CDR1 SGHAT and CDR2 FQNNGV. This CDR3 is built from 14 residues.

The chain uses TRBV5-1 and TRBJ2-7, with 10 bases that match TRBD2. J lost 2 bases, V lost 0 bases, and 8 bases had no gene match. In germline, CDR1 is SGHRS, CDR2 YFSETQ. CDR3 size: 17 residues. Here the CDR3 reads CASSLASGGYNTYEQYF. CDR3 sequence (DNA): TGCGCCAGCAGCTTGGCTAGCGGGGGCTATAACACCTACGAGCAGTACTTC.

V usage is TRBV5-1 and J usage is TRBJ2-1; 8 nucleotides agree with TRBD2. CDR1 and CDR2 from the germline V gene are SGHRS and YFSETQ. The CDR3 length is 16 residues. The V gene end was trimmed by 6 bases and the J gene end by 0 bases; junction bases not matched to a gene: 8. In DNA, the CDR3 is TGCGCCAGCACAGAGGGCGGGGGGAGCTCCTACAATGAGCAGTTCTTC. It codes for CASTEGGGSSYNEQFF.

Ten or more counts support this clone. The chain has TRBV10-3 and TRBJ2-6; maybe TRBD1 (6 bases). This CDR3 has 16 residues. V was cut by 3 bases and J by 0 bases, with 9 bases left in between. In germline, CDR1 is ENHRY, CDR2 SYGVKD. In DNA form, the CDR3 reads TGTGCCATCAGTGAAGGGGGTGGCTCTGGGGCCAACGTCCTGACTTTC. This gives the protein CAISEGGGSGANVLTF.

The chain uses TRBV30 and TRBJ1-1; D perhaps matches TRBD1 (5 bases). Germline CDR1 and CDR2: GTSNPN and SVGIG (reference sequence). V shed 4 bases and J shed 2 bases, with 20 bases lying between them. CDR3 length equals 16 residues. The CDR3: CAWTPLKTDFNTEAFF. DNA of the CDR3: TGTGCCTGGACCCCCCTAAAGACAGATTTTAACACTGAAGCTTTCTTT.

V and J are TRBV30 and TRBJ1-2; TRBD1 agrees at 8 bases. From germline, CDR1 is GTSNPN and CDR2 SVGIG (reference sequence). This CDR3 has 15 amino acids. V dropped 0 bases and J dropped 2; count of bases not matched to a gene: 5. The CDR3 reads CAWSVGGTGNYGYTF. DNA for the CDR3: TGTGCCTGGAGTGTAGGGGGGACAGGAAACTATGGCTACACCTTC. The full variable domain, its missing parts supplied by reference TRBV30 and TRBJ1-2, is SQTIHQWPATLVQPVGSPLSLECTVEGTSNPNLYWYRQAAGRGLQLLFYSVGIGQISSEVPQNLSASRPQDRQFILSSKKLLLSDSGFYLCAWSVGGTGNYGYTFGSGTRLTVV.

The V call is TRBV7-8, the J call TRBJ2-5; D gene uncertain. Per the germline V gene, CDR1 is SGHVS and CDR2 is FQNEAQ. Trimming stripped 5 bases from V and 5 bases from J, with 18 bases between. This CDR3 is 15 amino acids long. CDR3 protein: CASSPLRTKVETQYF. CDR3 coding DNA: TGTGCCAGCAGCCCCCTCCGAACTAAGGTGGAGACCCAGTACTTC.